This T cell receptor (beta chain) was sequenced in a study of OX40 agonist ivuxolimab in advanced cancers. Study outcomes and limitations: The study did not work out the antigen specificity of the expanded peripheral T cells.

Per germline, CDR1 SGHDN and CDR2 FVKESK. The CDR3 totals 16 residues. Sampled blood was obtained at baseline, cycle 4 day 1, and cycle 7 day 1. Here immunoSEQ multiplex PCR was the method, and the copy in TCRdb shows in-frame clones only, minus some. This table has more than 100,000 clones, 80% to 90% appearing once. Notes on this clone: Its antigen remains unknown. The junction departs from the called germline gene at one end, perhaps through a read error.

The rearrangement joins TRBV14 to TRBJ2-5, with 12 nucleotides matching TRBD2. This TCR was recovered from an adult with an advanced solid tumor such as melanoma, head and neck, liver or kidney cancer. The sample in question was CD4+ or CD8+ T cells sorted from blood, obtained in a trial of the OX40 agonist ivuxolimab. For the CDR3, the DNA is TGTGCCAGCAACCAATTTACTAGCGGGGGGCCAGAGACCCAGTACTTC. As protein: CASNQFTSGGPETQYF. The whole variable domain, filled in from reference TRBV14 and TRBJ2-5, reads EAGVTQFPSHSVIEKGQTVTLRCDPISGHDNLYWYRRVMGKEIKFLLHFVKESKQDESGMPNNRFLAERTGGTYSTLKVQPAELEDSGVYFCASNQFTSGGPETQYFGPGTRLLVL.